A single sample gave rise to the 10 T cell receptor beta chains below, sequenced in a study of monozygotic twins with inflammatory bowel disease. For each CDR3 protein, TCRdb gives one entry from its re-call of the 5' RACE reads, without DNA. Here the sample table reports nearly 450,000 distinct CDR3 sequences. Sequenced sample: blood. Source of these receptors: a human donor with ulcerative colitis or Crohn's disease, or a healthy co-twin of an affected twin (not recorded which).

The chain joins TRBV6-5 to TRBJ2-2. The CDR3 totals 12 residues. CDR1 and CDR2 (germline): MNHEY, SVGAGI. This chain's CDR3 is CATRRGTGELFF.

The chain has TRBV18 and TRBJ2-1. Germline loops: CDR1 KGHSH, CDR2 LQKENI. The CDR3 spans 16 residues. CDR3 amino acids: CASSQGGGGSYNEQFF.

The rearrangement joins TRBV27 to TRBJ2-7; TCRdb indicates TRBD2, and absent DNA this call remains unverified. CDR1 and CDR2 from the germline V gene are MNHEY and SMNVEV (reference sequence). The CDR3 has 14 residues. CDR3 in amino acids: CASSLIDLPGEQYF.

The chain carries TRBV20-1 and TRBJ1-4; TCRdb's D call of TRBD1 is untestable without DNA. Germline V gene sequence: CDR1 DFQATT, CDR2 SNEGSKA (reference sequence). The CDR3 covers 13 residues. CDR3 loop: CSAGRGTGEKLFF.

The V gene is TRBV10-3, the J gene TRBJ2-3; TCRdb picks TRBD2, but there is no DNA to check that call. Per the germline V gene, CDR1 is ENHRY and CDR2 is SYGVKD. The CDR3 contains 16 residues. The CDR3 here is CAISESWRGGTDTQYF.

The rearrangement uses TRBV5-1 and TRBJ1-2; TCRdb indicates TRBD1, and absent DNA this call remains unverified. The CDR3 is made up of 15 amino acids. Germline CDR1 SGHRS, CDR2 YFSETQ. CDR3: CASSSISQGAGGYTF.

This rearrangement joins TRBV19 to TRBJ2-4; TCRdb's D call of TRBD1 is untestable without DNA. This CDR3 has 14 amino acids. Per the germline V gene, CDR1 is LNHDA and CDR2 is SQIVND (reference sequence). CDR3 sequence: CASSIGNRASIQYF.

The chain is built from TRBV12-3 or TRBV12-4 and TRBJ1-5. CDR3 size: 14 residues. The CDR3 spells CASSLKGGNQPQHF.

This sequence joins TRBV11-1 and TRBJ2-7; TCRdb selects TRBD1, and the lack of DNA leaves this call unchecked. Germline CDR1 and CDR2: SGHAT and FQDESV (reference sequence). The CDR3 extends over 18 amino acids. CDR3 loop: CASSFKGGGTGGSYEQYF.

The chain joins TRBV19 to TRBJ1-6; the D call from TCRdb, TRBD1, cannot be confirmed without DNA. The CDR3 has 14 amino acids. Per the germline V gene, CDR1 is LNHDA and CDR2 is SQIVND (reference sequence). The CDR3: CASSTGTDNSPLHF.